This TCR beta chain was sequenced for a study of blood T cell repertoires in COVID-19. This clone came up once. Clones were sequenced by immunoSEQ multiplex PCR, and TCRdb holds only the in-frame ones, with some missing. The sample carries about 200,000 clones, around 86% recorded once. The CDR3 loop spans 17 amino acids. Trimming took 1 base from V and 5 from J; bases not matched to a gene: 9. The germline gives CDR1 LGHNA, CDR2 YSLEER. V and J are TRBV4-3 and TRBJ2-1, with 9 nucleotides matching TRBD2. This receptor was identified in an elderly woman with COVID-19, enrolled during active disease. The sample taken for sequencing was peripheral blood. The CDR3 DNA is TGCGCCAGCAGCCAAGCATTAGTAGTAGCGGGAGACAATGAGCAGTTCTTC. This encodes CASSQALVVAGDNEQFF.